The present TCR beta chain was sequenced within a study of long-term antiretroviral therapy in people with HIV. Findings and caveats of the study: Patients on ART gained diversity, which nonetheless stayed below transplant donor controls.

Researchers ran immunoSEQ v3.0 at survey level. Assay: immunoSEQ multiplex PCR; the TCRdb copy retains only in-frame clones and omits some. The sample lists about 20,000 clones, 76% seen once, with 15% in the top ten. As to this clone: Its antigen is unknown.

Per germline, CDR1 MNHNY and CDR2 SVGAGI (reference sequence). CDR3 length: 13 residues. V lost 7 bases, J lost 3 bases, and 10 bases lay in between. The chain employs TRBV6-6 and TRBJ2-1; D is unclear. This material consisted of unsorted PBMCs, taken approximately 2.5 years before starting antiretroviral therapy. This receptor was identified in a woman in her 50s with HIV. CDR3 bases: TGTGCCAGCACTCCCGGTATCTACAATGAGCAGTTCTTC. Translating it yields CASTPGIYNEQFF.